Presented here are 24 T cell receptor beta chains from one specimen sequenced in a study of T cell changes during pregnancy in multiple sclerosis. Sequenced by immunoSEQ multiplex PCR; TCRdb stores in-frame clones only, minus some. The sample contains about 38,000 clones, around 90% of which appear only once. The material sequenced was CD4+ T cells from peripheral blood mononuclear cells, taken after pregnancy. The receptor set was obtained from a female donor in good health, enrolled as a control in a pregnancy study.

V is TRBV6-6 and J is TRBJ2-2, with a possible D match to TRBD2 (6 bases). Trimming took 7 bases from V and 2 from J, leaving 17 bases between them. The CDR3 has 16 residues. The germline V gene has CDR1 MNHNY and CDR2 SVGAGI (reference sequence). The CDR3 spells CASTDGAGINTGELFF. In nucleotides, the CDR3 is TGTGCCAGCACAGACGGGGCGGGGATAAACACCGGGGAGCTGTTTTTT.

V usage is TRBV15 and J usage is TRBJ1-1; 8 bases align to TRBD1. This CDR3 is 14 amino acids long. After removal of 4 bases from V and 1 base from J, the junction contained 2 bases not matched to a gene. In germline, CDR1 is LNHNV, CDR2 YYDKDF (reference sequence). This chain's CDR3 is CATSTDRGNTEAFF. CDR3 DNA sequence: TGTGCCACCAGCACTGACAGGGGGAACACTGAAGCTTTCTTT.

This clone has just one count. The chain joins TRBV11-3 to TRBJ2-7; 10 nucleotides line up with TRBD2. V lost 1 base and J lost 6; bases outside the gene matches: 12. Germline lookup yields CDR1 SGHNT and CDR2 YENEEA. CDR3 length: 17 amino acids. The CDR3 region has the DNA TGTGCCAGCAGCTTAGGAGGCAGCGGGGGGGCCTCCCTCGAGCAGTACTTC. It encodes CASSLGGSGGASLEQYF.

The chain uses TRBV10-2 and TRBJ1-3; unclear D gene. The CDR3 is 12 amino acids. CDR1 and CDR2 (germline): WSHSY, SAAADI. V lost 7 bases, J lost 6 bases, and 10 bases lay in between. CDR3 amino acids: CASNSRENTIYF. The DNA of the CDR3 is TGCGCCAGCAACTCGCGGGAAAACACCATATATTTT.

The J gene is TRBJ2-3, the V gene TRBV6-1, with a weak D call TRBD1 (6 bases). V dropped 3 bases and J dropped 0 bases, with 10 bases sitting between them. The CDR3 spans 15 residues. Germline CDR1 is MNHNS and CDR2 is SASEGT. CDR3 in amino acids: CASSDRGMSTDTQYF. CDR3 DNA sequence: TGTGCCAGCAGTGACAGGGGTATGAGCACAGATACGCAGTATTTT.

The rearrangement joins TRBV15 to TRBJ2-5, with 8 bases fitting TRBD2. The CDR3 is 14 residues long. Germline values: CDR1 LNHNV, CDR2 YYDKDF (reference sequence). V dropped 0 bases and J dropped 4; count of bases not matched to a gene: 1. This chain's CDR3 is CATSRDGRGETQYF. CDR3 sequence (DNA): TGTGCCACCAGCAGAGACGGGAGGGGAGAGACCCAGTACTTC. The whole variable domain, filled in from reference TRBV15 and TRBJ2-5, reads DAMVIQNPRYQVTQFGKPVTLSCSQTLNHNVMYWYQQKSSQAPKLLFHYYDKDFNNEADTPDNFQSRRPNTSFCFLDIRSPGLGDTAMYLCATSRDGRGETQYFGPGTRLLVL.

The chain carries TRBV10-3 and TRBJ2-7, with unresolved D. Germline V CDR1 and CDR2: ENHRY, SYGVKD. Between the trimmed V and J ends, which lost 4 bases and 2 bases, there was a span of 9 bases. The CDR3 consists of 13 residues. DNA for the CDR3: TGTGCCATCAGTGGGGCTCCGGCCTACGAGCAGTACTTC. Protein product: CAISGAPAYEQYF.

J is TRBJ2-3 and V is TRBV9, with TRBD2 identical over 11 bases. Trimming removed 3 bases from V and 9 bases from J; junction bases left unmatched: 12. Germline values: CDR1 SGDLS, CDR2 YYNGEE. This CDR3 has 16 amino acids. CDR3 DNA: TGTGCCAGCAGCGCCCAGGATAGCGGGAGGGAGATCACGCAGTATTTT. This sequence encodes CASSAQDSGREITQYF.

The J gene is TRBJ2-3, the V gene TRBV9, with 7 nucleotides matching TRBD2. Germline V gene sequence: CDR1 SGDLS, CDR2 YYNGEE. This CDR3 contains 15 residues. V was pared by 0 bases and J by 4 bases, with 5 bases of the junction left unmatched. The CDR3 coding sequence is TGTGCCAGCAGCGTAGAGCGGGCGGGGGCAGATACGCAGTATTTT. This encodes CASSVERAGADTQYF. The variable domain in full, completed from reference TRBV9 and TRBJ2-3, reads DSGVTQTPKHLITATGQRVTLRCSPRSGDLSVYWYQQSLDQGLQFLIQYYNGEERAKGNILERFSAQQFPDLHSELNLSSLELGDSALYFCASSVERAGADTQYFGPGTRLTVL.

The chain employs TRBV9 and TRBJ1-1; 12 nucleotides agree with TRBD1. Per germline, CDR1 SGDLS and CDR2 YYNGEE. The CDR3 sequence is 14 residues long. J gave up 13 bases and V 4 bases, and 11 bases lay outside the gene matches. CDR3 loop: CASSPGTGGHQGFF. CDR3 coding DNA: TGTGCCAGCAGCCCCGGGACAGGGGGCCACCAGGGTTTCTTT.

The chain uses TRBV10-3 and TRBJ1-2; TRBD1 matches 8 bases. Germline V gives CDR1 ENHRY, CDR2 SYGVKD. CDR3 length: 12 residues. With 9 bases clipped from V and 7 bases from J, the junction kept 7 bases outside the gene matches. CDR3 region: CAIRTGGGGYTF. CDR3 bases: TGTGCCATTCGTACAGGGGGGGGTGGCTACACCTTC.

Here the CDR3 DNA reads TGTGCCAGCAGCTCCGCGTCCTCGGGAGCGCCCCAGCATTTT. It yields the protein CASSSASSGAPQHF. This sequence joins TRBV5-5 and TRBJ1-5; no clear D gene. The CDR3 runs 14 residues. CDR1 is SGHKS, CDR2 YYEKEE, per germline (reference sequence). V lost 3 bases to trimming and J lost 9 bases, with 16 bases between them.

The chain uses TRBV19 and TRBJ1-5; no firm D call. The length of the CDR3 is 15 residues. The germline gives CDR1 LNHDA, CDR2 SQIVND (reference sequence). Deletions cut 0 bases from V and 0 bases from J, with 6 bases between. The CDR3 here is CASSIDHSSNQPQHF. Written as DNA, the CDR3 is TGTGCCAGTAGTATAGATCATTCTAGCAATCAGCCCCAGCATTTT.

The CDR3 DNA follows: TGTGCCTGGAACCTAGGGACAGGCAATCAGCCCCAGCATTTT. Its protein product is CAWNLGTGNQPQHF. The rearrangement joins TRBV30 to TRBJ1-5, with 7 bases fitting TRBD1. The CDR3 has 14 residues. The germline CDR1 and CDR2 sequences are GTSNPN and SVGIG (reference sequence). Trimming took 4 bases from V and 2 from J; bases not matched to a gene: 5.

The chain links TRBV5-6 to TRBJ2-5, with D tentatively TRBD1 (6 bases). Per germline, CDR1 SGHDT and CDR2 YYEEEE. V was pared by 4 bases and J by 3 bases, with 13 bases between. This CDR3 comprises 14 residues. This CDR3 is CASSGPGQEETQYF. CDR3 DNA: TGTGCCAGCAGCGGGCCGGGACAAGAAGAGACCCAGTACTTC.

DNA of the CDR3: TGTGCCAGCAGTCCCGGGACAGGGCCCGATGAGCAGTTCTTC. Translation: CASSPGTGPDEQFF. This chain links TRBV2 with TRBJ2-1; 9 bases line up with TRBD1. The V gene's germline CDR1 is SNHLY and CDR2 FYNNEI. With 5 bases clipped from V and 8 bases from J, the junction kept 7 bases outside the gene matches. This CDR3 has 14 residues.

The V gene is TRBV9, the J gene TRBJ1-1; D is unclear. The CDR3 is 14 residues long. Germline V gene sequence: CDR1 SGDLS, CDR2 YYNGEE. The ends were cut back, 2 bases at V and 4 bases at J, with 12 bases in the middle. The CDR3 sequence is CASSVSLFGTEAFF. The CDR3 nucleotides are TGTGCCAGCAGCGTTTCGTTGTTCGGCACTGAAGCTTTCTTT.

This chain joins TRBV30 and TRBJ1-4, with 8 bases matching TRBD1. J was trimmed by 7 bases and V by 0 bases; bases with no gene match: 10. CDR1 is GTSNPN and CDR2 is SVGIG in the germline V gene (reference sequence). The CDR3 covers 16 residues. The CDR3 loop reads CAWSVQGVATGEKLFF. CDR3 DNA: TGTGCCTGGAGTGTACAGGGGGTGGCGACGGGTGAAAAACTGTTTTTT.

The gene calls are TRBV7-2 and TRBJ2-7; no clear D gene. This CDR3 has 13 residues. Per the germline V gene, CDR1 is SGHTA and CDR2 is FQGNSA. V lost 5 bases and J 4 bases, leaving 12 bases between the germline ends. As DNA, the CDR3 is TGTGCCAGCAGCCTACGCGCGGTTTACGAGCAGTACTTC. The encoded protein is CASSLRAVYEQYF. Filled out from reference TRBV7-2 and TRBJ2-7, the complete variable domain reads GAGVSQSPSNKVTEKGKDVELRCDPISGHTALYWYRQSLGQGLEFLIYFQGNSAPDKSGLPSDRFSAERTGGSVSTLTIQRTQQEDSAVYLCASSLRAVYEQYFGPGTRLTVT.

This clone was found once. The chain is built from TRBV11-2 and TRBJ1-1, with 7 bases that match TRBD1. The V segment lost 2 bases and the J segment 4 bases; nucleotides outside the gene matches: 4. Germline V gene data show CDR1 as SGHAT and CDR2 as FQNNGV. This CDR3 spans 14 amino acids. CDR3 nucleotide sequence: TGTGCCAGCAGCTTACCGGGACAGTTCACTGAAGCTTTCTTT. Its translation is CASSLPGQFTEAFF. The variable domain in full, with the rest retrieved from reference TRBV11-2 and TRBJ1-1, is EAGVAQSPRYKIIEKRQSVAFWCNPISGHATLYWYQQILGQGPKLLIQFQNNGVVDDSQLPKDRFSAERLKGVDSTLKIQPAKLEDSAVYLCASSLPGQFTEAFFGQGTRLTVV.

The chain uses TRBV5-5 and TRBJ1-1; TRBD1 aligns across 10 bases. CDR1 is SGHKS, CDR2 YYEKEE, per germline (reference sequence). There are 15 residues in the CDR3. Trimming at V came to 1 base and at J to 5 bases, leaving 5 bases not matched to a gene. This CDR3 is CASSLSGQGWTEAFF. The DNA of the CDR3 is TGTGCCAGCAGCTTGTCGGGACAGGGGTGGACTGAAGCTTTCTTT.

The genes are TRBV7-8 and TRBJ1-1; a weak D match, TRBD1 (5 bases). The V end was cut by 5 bases, the J end by 1 base, with 11 bases between. The germline CDR1 and CDR2 sequences are SGHVS and FQNEAQ. The CDR3 totals 14 residues. In DNA, the CDR3 is TGTGCCAGCAGCCCCTCCCAGGGGAACACTGAAGCTTTCTTT. Its protein is CASSPSQGNTEAFF.

The chain couples TRBV5-4 to TRBJ1-2; D is perhaps TRBD1 (5 bases). Trimming pared 6 bases from V and 2 bases from J, leaving 14 bases between. Germline-derived CDR1 and CDR2 are SGHNT and YYREEE (reference sequence). The CDR3 sequence is 14 residues long. For the CDR3, the DNA is TGTGCCAGCACCCCGACAGTGGAGAACTATGGCTACACCTTC. This sequence encodes CASTPTVENYGYTF.

As DNA, the CDR3 is TGCGCCAGCAGTCAAACCAGGACAGGGGGCTTGGGTGAGCAGTTCTTC. Its translation: CASSQTRTGGLGEQFF. The chain links TRBV10-1 to TRBJ2-1; 11 nucleotides agree with TRBD1. The CDR3 is 16 amino acids. V was pared by 5 bases and J by 9 bases, with 12 bases of the junction left unmatched. The germline V gene has CDR1 WNHNN and CDR2 SYGVQD (reference sequence).